The 5 T cell receptor beta chains reported below all come from one sample, sequenced in a study of blood T cell repertoires in COVID-19. The assay was immunoSEQ multiplex PCR, and TCRdb's table has in-frame clones only and misses some. This table has 200,000 to 300,000 clones, 65% to 85% appearing once. Sequencing was carried out using peripheral blood. The receptors were gathered from a human donor in a cohort sampled during active COVID-19.

This chain connects TRBV18 to TRBJ2-7; 8 nucleotides align to TRBD1. Germline CDR1 reads KGHSH; CDR2 reads LQKENI. The trim removed 0 bases at V and 0 bases at J, leaving 10 bases unmatched. This CDR3 has 18 amino acids. The CDR3 sequence is CASSPPSTGGSSSYEQYF. CDR3 bases: TGTGCCAGCTCACCACCGAGCACAGGGGGATCTAGCTCCTACGAGCAGTACTTC. Variable domain in full (rest from reference TRBV18 and TRBJ2-7): NAGVMQNPRHLVRRRGQEARLRCSPMKGHSHVYWYRQLPEEGLKFMVYLQKENIIDESGMPKERFSAEFPKEGPSILRIQQVVRGDSAAYFCASSPPSTGGSSSYEQYFGPGTRLTVT.

The V and J genes are TRBV27 and TRBJ1-2; 10 nucleotides align to TRBD1. This CDR3 region has 15 residues. The V gene end was trimmed by 3 bases and the J gene end by 4 bases; junction bases not matched to a gene: 5. The germline V gene has CDR1 MNHEY and CDR2 SMNVEV (reference sequence). CDR3 DNA sequence: TGTGCCAGCAGTTTGGCGGGACAGGGGTCCTATGGCTACACCTTC. This translates into CASSLAGQGSYGYTF.

The V call is TRBV10-1, the J call TRBJ2-1; possible D gene TRBD1, 6 bases. V shed 7 bases and J shed 5 bases, with 12 bases lying between them. Germline lookup yields CDR1 WNHNN and CDR2 SYGVQD (reference sequence). This CDR3 has 13 residues. CDR3 sequence: CASTFTGNNEQFF. The CDR3 bases are TGCGCCAGCACTTTTACAGGGAACAATGAGCAGTTCTTC.

The chain couples TRBV29-1 to TRBJ2-7; no clear D. CDR1 and CDR2 from the germline V gene are SQVTM and ANQGSEA. This CDR3 has 12 residues. V lost 7 bases and J lost 3, with 13 bases in between. In DNA, the CDR3 is TGCAGCGCAGGCCGAAGAGGCTACGAGCAGTACTTC. Encoded protein: CSAGRRGYEQYF.

The chain recombines TRBV11-2 with TRBJ1-1, with TRBD1 matching over 7 bases. V gave up 1 base and J gave up 7 bases; unmatched junction bases: 12. Germline loops: CDR1 SGHAT, CDR2 FQNNGV. CDR3 length equals 16 residues. The CDR3 DNA reads as TGTGCCAGCAGCTTAGTACGGAGGGGGCGAGGGAATGAAGCTTTCTTT. It specifies CASSLVRRGRGNEAFF. Supplemented by reference TRBV11-2 and TRBJ1-1, the full variable domain reads EAGVAQSPRYKIIEKRQSVAFWCNPISGHATLYWYQQILGQGPKLLIQFQNNGVVDDSQLPKDRFSAERLKGVDSTLKIQPAKLEDSAVYLCASSLVRRGRGNEAFFGQGTRLTVV.